This entry lists 26 T cell receptor beta chains sequenced from one sample in a study of cytomegalovirus exposure and HLA in healthy donors (dated by TCRdb to the late 2010s). Library generation was performed with the immunoSEQ multiplex PCR assay. A mixture of 60 forward primers for TCR Vbeta segments and 13 reverse primers for TCR Jbeta segments was used in the multiplex PCR. As stored in TCRdb, this immuneACCESS dataset retains in-frame rearrangements with V and J assigned. A fraction of the clones does not appear; measured against another copy, unresolved V genes explain less than half of the discrepancy, and the remainder lacks a known reason. Present in this sample are some 130,000 clones, roughly 9% of which were seen just once. Of the sample, over 6.5% is held by the ten largest clones. Sequenced input: PBMCs. These receptors all stem from a woman aged 40-49 years in good health and CMV-seropositive.

This clone turned up a few times. The rearrangement uses TRBV5-1 and TRBJ2-7; D might be TRBD1 (5 bases). The CDR3 has 12 amino acids. Trimming removed 6 bases at V and 3 bases at J, with 10 bases between. Per germline, CDR1 SGHRS and CDR2 YFSETQ. This CDR3 is CASTSTGYEQYF. The DNA of the CDR3 is TGCGCCAGCACAAGTACAGGCTACGAGCAGTACTTC.

CDR3 loop: CASNQGQGTLHF. The CDR3, as DNA: TGTGCCAGCAACCAGGGACAGGGGACCCTCCACTTT. The chain uses TRBV7-9 and TRBJ1-6; 10 nucleotides line up with TRBD1. This CDR3 is built from 12 residues. V gave up 7 bases and J gave up 14 bases; unmatched junction bases: 5. The germline gives CDR1 SEHNR, CDR2 FQNEAQ (reference sequence).

The sample holds a few counts of this clone. The rearrangement joins TRBV7-2 to TRBJ2-5; D ambiguous. This CDR3 has 14 residues. Per the germline V gene, CDR1 is SGHTA and CDR2 is FQGNSA. Trimming removed 2 bases from V and 0 bases from J, with 7 bases in between. CDR3 protein: CASSLRSNQETQYF. As DNA, the CDR3 is TGTGCCAGCAGCTTACGGTCGAACCAAGAGACCCAGTACTTC.

This clone was detected only a few times. The chain's CDR3 is CASSPTGVPHTGELFF. The DNA for the CDR3 is TGTGCCAGCAGCCCCACCGGGGTCCCTCACACCGGGGAGCTGTTTTTT. This chain joins TRBV5-4 and TRBJ2-2; possible D gene TRBD2, 5 bases. This CDR3 comprises 16 residues. V lost 4 bases and J 3 bases, leaving 16 bases between the germline ends. Germline V gene data show CDR1 as SGHNT and CDR2 as YYREEE (reference sequence).

This clone was picked up a small number of times. J is TRBJ1-2 and V is TRBV2, with 7 positions matching TRBD1. The CDR3 extends over 13 amino acids. After removal of 6 bases from V and 3 bases from J, the junction contained 4 bases not matched to a gene. Germline V gives CDR1 SNHLY, CDR2 FYNNEI. The CDR3 sequence is CASRVTGDYGYTF. The CDR3 bases are TGTGCCAGCAGGGTAACAGGGGACTATGGCTACACCTTC.

CDR3: CASSLEGGDTEAFF. As DNA, the CDR3 is TGTGCCAGCAGCTTAGAAGGGGGAGATACTGAAGCTTTCTTT. The genes are TRBV7-2 and TRBJ1-1, with a possible D match to TRBD1 (6 bases). The ends were cut back, 1 base at V and 5 bases at J, with 11 bases in the middle. Germline CDR1 is SGHTA and CDR2 is FQGNSA. CDR3 size: 14 residues.

In nucleotides, the CDR3 is TGCGCCAGCAGCTTACGCCCAGGGGGTGAGGTTGCTTGGTATGGCTACACCTTC. Its protein is CASSLRPGGEVAWYGYTF. J is TRBJ1-2 and V is TRBV5-1; 7 bases fit TRBD1. V lost 2 bases, J lost 5 bases, and 18 bases stayed unmatched. Germline V gene sequence: CDR1 SGHRS, CDR2 YFSETQ. The CDR3 totals 18 residues.

This chain connects TRBV6-1 to TRBJ2-2; perhaps TRBD1 as D (6 bases). Between the trimmed V and J ends, which lost 8 bases and 3 bases, there was a span of 13 bases. The CDR3 sequence is 14 residues long. Looked up from germline, CDR1 is MNHNS and CDR2 is SASEGT. CDR3 bases: TGTGCCAGCCTTTGGGGGCGCGACACCGGGGAGCTGTTTTTT. This gives the protein CASLWGRDTGELFF.

Here the CDR3 DNA reads TGCGCCAGCAGCCTGGACAGGGGGCGCGGGGAGCTGTTTTTT. Its translation: CASSLDRGRGELFF. The gene calls are TRBV5-1 and TRBJ2-2; 11 bases align to TRBD1. This CDR3 comprises 14 residues. The germline CDR1 and CDR2 sequences are SGHRS and YFSETQ. Unmatched junction bases numbered 3, after V lost 4 bases and J lost 7 bases.

The chain has TRBV2 and TRBJ1-2, with D possibly being TRBD1 (6 bases). V was clipped by 8 bases and J by 7 bases, with 11 bases between them. Germline CDR1 and CDR2: SNHLY and FYNNEI. The CDR3 is 11 amino acids. The CDR3 is CASGGGGGYTF. CDR3 sequence (DNA): TGTGCCAGCGGGGGAGGGGGTGGCTACACCTTC.

The rearrangement joins TRBV5-1 to TRBJ2-5; 7 nucleotides align to TRBD2. Germline lookup yields CDR1 SGHRS and CDR2 YFSETQ. This CDR3 spans 16 amino acids. The ends lost 0 bases at V and 4 bases at J; junction bases unmatched: 9. The CDR3 sequence: CASSLDPHSGPETQYF. In DNA, the CDR3 is TGCGCCAGCAGCTTGGACCCGCATAGCGGGCCAGAGACCCAGTACTTC.

A few counts support this clone. The chain carries TRBV2 and TRBJ1-5; D gene unclear. Trimming shortened V by 4 bases and J by 4 bases, and 17 bases separated the two germline ends. This CDR3 has 16 amino acids. Germline CDR1 reads SNHLY; CDR2 reads FYNNEI. The DNA of the CDR3 is TGTGCCAGCAGTGTTAGAGGATCCGTCGCGAATCAGCCCCAGCATTTT. Translated, it gives CASSVRGSVANQPQHF.

The rearrangement links TRBV5-5 to TRBJ2-7; 9 nucleotides align to TRBD1. V gave up 5 bases and J gave up 4 bases; unmatched junction bases: 13. The V gene's germline CDR1 is SGHKS and CDR2 YYEKEE (reference sequence). CDR3 length: 16 amino acids. This CDR3 reads CASRRNRDRVGYEQYF. CDR3 bases: TGTGCCAGCAGGCGAAACCGGGACAGGGTGGGGTACGAGCAGTACTTC. The full variable domain, completed using reference TRBV5-5 and TRBJ2-7, is DAGVTQSPTHLIKTRGQQVTLRCSPISGHKSVSWYQQVLGQGPQFIFQYYEKEERGRGNFPDRFSARQFPNYSSELNVNALLLGDSALYLCASRRNRDRVGYEQYFGPGTRLTVT.

The genes are TRBV5-1 and TRBJ2-2; D perhaps matches TRBD2 (5 bases). CDR3 length: 18 amino acids. Trimming cost V 4 bases and J 3 bases, with 22 bases left between them. Germline CDR1 and CDR2: SGHRS and YFSETQ. The CDR3 DNA reads TGCGCCAGCAGCCCTGGACTCTCCATCATAGCGCACACCGGGGAGCTGTTTTTT. This encodes CASSPGLSIIAHTGELFF.

A few counts support this clone. The rearrangement joins TRBV5-1 to TRBJ2-3; 10 nucleotides line up with TRBD2. Germline lookup yields CDR1 SGHRS and CDR2 YFSETQ. The CDR3 has 15 amino acids. The ends lost 2 bases at V and 6 bases at J; junction bases unmatched: 6. CDR3 coding DNA: TGCGCCAGCAGCTTCTTAGCGGGGGGAACGGATACGCAGTATTTT. Its protein product is CASSFLAGGTDTQYF.

The chain has TRBV5-4 and TRBJ2-7; D remains unclear. Germline assignment: CDR1 SGHNT and CDR2 YYREEE (reference sequence). This CDR3 is 14 amino acids long. V was trimmed by 4 bases and J by 2 bases, leaving 13 bases between them. Written as DNA, the CDR3 is TGTGCCAGCAGCCGACAAGACCTAACCTACGAGCAGTACTTC. Its translation is CASSRQDLTYEQYF.

The chain uses TRBV5-1 and TRBJ2-3, with TRBD2 identical over 8 bases. The germline V gene encodes CDR1 SGHRS and CDR2 YFSETQ. Losses at the gene ends were 6 bases for V and 4 bases for J; bases not matched to a gene: 13. The CDR3 has 16 amino acids. The CDR3 bases are TGCGCCAGCAACACGGGAGGGGCGAATGTTGCAGATACGCAGTATTTT. Its protein is CASNTGGANVADTQYF.

This clone was found a few times. The chain combines TRBV27 with TRBJ1-1; D not resolved. Germline-derived CDR1 and CDR2 are MNHEY and SMNVEV (reference sequence). V was clipped by 3 bases and J by 3 bases, with 8 bases between them. This CDR3 contains 13 residues. The CDR3 DNA reads TGTGCCAGCAGTTTTTTCGGGGACACTGAAGCTTTCTTT. Encoded protein: CASSFFGDTEAFF.

V is TRBV2 and J is TRBJ2-7, with TRBD1 identical over 10 bases. The germline V gene has CDR1 SNHLY and CDR2 FYNNEI. The V and J ends lost 7 bases and 2 bases, in that order; junction bases with no gene match: 14. This CDR3 is 17 amino acids long. This CDR3 reads CASTKHPGQGMTYEQYF. CDR3 in DNA: TGTGCCAGCACTAAACACCCGGGACAGGGGATGACCTACGAGCAGTACTTC.

This clone occurred a few times. The chain combines TRBV18 with TRBJ2-6; 12 bases fit TRBD1. Germline assignment: CDR1 KGHSH and CDR2 LQKENI. With V trimmed by 4 bases and J by 0 bases, 7 bases remained unmatched. This CDR3 has 19 amino acids. Written as DNA, the CDR3 is TGTGCCAGCTCACTAATAGGGACAGGGGGCGCCTCTGGGGCCAACGTCCTGACTTTC. This codes for CASSLIGTGGASGANVLTF.

The chain combines TRBV2 with TRBJ2-2, with a tentative D call TRBD2 (6 bases). Germline CDR1 and CDR2: SNHLY and FYNNEI. The CDR3 runs 14 residues. The germline V and J ends were trimmed by 3 bases and 8 bases, with 13 bases remaining between them. CDR3 loop: CASSEEGPGGELFF. For the CDR3, the DNA is TGTGCCAGCAGTGAGGAGGGGCCGGGGGGGGAGCTGTTTTTT.

The table lists this clone with a few counts. The chain employs TRBV5-1 and TRBJ2-5; 13 nucleotides line up with TRBD2. CDR1 is SGHRS, CDR2 YFSETQ, per germline. The length of the CDR3 is 17 residues. Trimming at V came to 3 bases and at J to 5 bases, leaving 10 bases not matched to a gene. The CDR3: CASSSSQTSGGWETQYF. CDR3 nucleotides: TGCGCCAGCAGCTCCTCCCAGACTAGCGGGGGGTGGGAGACCCAGTACTTC.

This sequence joins TRBV4-1 and TRBJ2-5; no firm D call. The tail of the sequence fits TRBJ2-7 better, so the J call may be wrong. This CDR3 region has 14 residues. Per the germline V gene, CDR1 is MGHRA and CDR2 is YSYEKL. CDR3 nucleotides: TGCGCCAGCAGCCAAACTTTCCCCTCCTACGAGCAGTACTTC. Translated, it gives CASSQTFPSYEQYF.

The chain joins TRBV7-9 to TRBJ1-2; 7 bases fit TRBD1. CDR1 is SEHNR and CDR2 is FQNEAQ in the germline V gene (reference sequence). CDR3 size: 16 residues. The ends lost 8 bases at V and 1 base at J; junction bases unmatched: 13. CDR3 bases: TGTGCCAGCCTAAAAGTCCGGGACAGAATTAACTATGGCTACACCTTC. Encoded protein: CASLKVRDRINYGYTF. The variable domain in full, with the rest retrieved from reference TRBV7-9 and TRBJ1-2, is DTGVSQNPRHKITKRGQNVTFRCDPISEHNRLYWYRQTLGQGPEFLTYFQNEAQLEKSRLLSDRFSAERPKGSFSTLEIQRTEQGDSAMYLCASLKVRDRINYGYTFGSGTRLTVV.

There are a few counts of this clone. The J gene is TRBJ1-2, the V gene TRBV7-2, with TRBD1 identical over 12 bases. CDR1 is SGHTA, CDR2 FQGNSA, per germline. V lost 2 bases, J lost 2 bases, and 12 bases stayed unmatched. The CDR3 loop spans 19 amino acids. In nucleotides, the CDR3 is TGTGCCAGCAGCTTACCCTCGGGACAGGGGGCGAAATTGAACTATGGCTACACCTTC. Translating gives CASSLPSGQGAKLNYGYTF.

The V and J genes are TRBV5-4 and TRBJ2-1, with TRBD2 identical over 13 bases. The CDR3 has 15 residues. Germline V gene data show CDR1 as SGHNT and CDR2 as YYREEE (reference sequence). V lost 3 bases, J lost 10 bases, and 7 bases stayed unmatched. CDR3 bases: TGTGCCAGCAGCTCGCGGACTAGCGGGGGAGACGAGCAGTTCTTC. Its protein is CASSSRTSGGDEQFF.